The entry that follows covers one TCR beta chain sequence. V lost 4 bases, J lost 8 bases, and 11 bases stayed unmatched. CDR1 and CDR2 (germline): SGHDN, FVKESK. This CDR3 has 15 residues. The data derive from a study of human T cells and chemical hapten exposure. One entry per CDR3 protein results from TCRdb running MiXCR on the RACE reads. The sample contains about 140,000 distinct CDR3 sequences, 12% of which appear only once. Time point meaning: patch test 2, 6 weeks after DPC sensitization. Treatment defined: therapeutic diphenylcyclopropenone sensitization with weekly scalp DPC. Sequencing used whole blood, obtained in connection with sensitization to the hapten diphenylcyclopropenone (DPC). The chain carries TRBV14 and TRBJ1-2, with 9 bases aligning to TRBD1. This TCR derives from a woman aged 45-60 years with alopecia areata. Some clones in this sample may be carry-over from other donors' samples. The CDR3 DNA is TGTGCCAGCAGCCCCCACAGGGGGCCAGCCTACGGCTACACCTTC. Its protein product is CASSPHRGPAYGYTF.